One sample yielded the 25 T cell receptor beta chains listed below, sequenced in a study of T-cell reconstitution after alpha-beta-depleted transplantation in children. During its preparation, the TCRbeta library received unique molecular identifiers. TCRdb itself ran the PCR reads through MiXCR, one entry per CDR3 protein. The table records 250,000 to 350,000 distinct CDR3 sequences, roughly 9.5% of them present only once. This sample comprised PBMCs from the stem cell graft donor, obtained from the stem cell graft. Receptors were obtained from a human donor who donated a stem cell graft to a child with SCID.

The chain is built from TRBV20-1 and TRBJ2-1, with TRBD2 matching 8 bases. The CDR3 runs to 16 residues. The junction had 12 bases not matched to a gene; V was cut back by 6 bases and J by 2 bases. CDR1 is DFQATT, CDR2 SNEGSKA, per germline (reference sequence). The CDR3 sequence is CSATPLRRGAYNEQFF. In DNA form, the CDR3 reads TGCAGTGCCACTCCGCTTAGGCGGGGGGCCTACAATGAGCAGTTCTTC.

Here the CDR3 DNA reads TGTGCCAGTAGCCCCCGGCAGGGGTATGGCTACACCTTC. Protein: CASSPRQGYGYTF. The chain employs TRBV19 and TRBJ1-2; D is perhaps TRBD1 (6 bases). Germline V gene lookup returns CDR1 LNHDA and CDR2 SQIVND (reference sequence). CDR3 size: 13 residues. Trimming shortened V by 6 bases and J by 5 bases, and 13 bases separated the two germline ends. The full variable domain, its missing parts supplied by reference TRBV19 and TRBJ1-2, is DGGITQSPKYLFRKEGQNVTLSCEQNLNHDAMYWYRQDPGQGLRLIYYSQIVNDFQKGDIAEGYSVSREKKESFPLTVTSAQKNPTAFYLCASSPRQGYGYTFGSGTRLTVV.

In DNA, the CDR3 is TGTGCCAGCTCACCCCGAGGTCCCACGGGGGAATATAATTCACCCCTCCACTTT. It encodes CASSPRGPTGEYNSPLHF. The chain couples TRBV18 to TRBJ1-6; tentative D call: TRBD1 (5 bases). The CDR3 spans 18 residues. CDR1 and CDR2 (germline): KGHSH, LQKENI. Between the trimmed V and J ends, which lost 3 bases and 4 bases, there was a span of 19 bases.

This clonotype was recorded a few times. J is TRBJ1-1 and V is TRBV7-9, with 7 bases matching TRBD1. The CDR3 has 14 residues. CDR1 and CDR2 from the germline V gene are SEHNR and FQNEAQ (reference sequence). Trimming at V came to 7 bases and at J to 1 base, leaving 6 bases not matched to a gene. CDR3 in amino acids: CASTNRDRNTEAFF. The CDR3 DNA sequence: TGTGCCAGCACGAACCGGGACAGGAACACTGAAGCTTTCTTT.

This clonotype was seen only a few times. The chain uses TRBV12-3 or TRBV12-4 and TRBJ2-7; perhaps D is TRBD1 or TRBD2 (6 bases each). Trimming took 0 bases from V and 0 from J, leaving 15 bases between them. The CDR3 loop spans 17 amino acids. The CDR3 coding sequence is TGTGCCAGCAGTTTAGCGCTAGGGGGGCCGAGCTCCTACGAGCAGTACTTC. This encodes CASSLALGGPSSYEQYF.

This clonotype was detected ten times or more. The chain has TRBV2 and TRBJ1-1, with 7 positions matching TRBD1. Germline V gene sequence: CDR1 SNHLY, CDR2 FYNNEI. CDR3 length: 13 residues. V shed 5 bases and J 4 bases; nucleotides not matched to a gene: 4. Here the CDR3 DNA reads TGTGCCAGCAGTCTACAGGGGTCCACTGAAGCTTTCTTT. Translation gives CASSLQGSTEAFF.

This clonotype was detected only a few times. The junction departs from the called germline gene at one end, perhaps through a read error. This chain links TRBV7-7 with TRBJ2-3; 7 bases fit TRBD2. Germline V lookup: CDR1 SSHAT, CDR2 FNYEAQ (reference sequence). The CDR3 is 14 amino acids. The CDR3 sequence is CASSPLGGADTQYF. The CDR3 DNA reads TGTGCTAGCAGCCCCTTGGGGGGGGCAGATACGCAGTATTTT.

The chain joins TRBV7-3 to TRBJ2-3, with 10 bases aligning to TRBD1. This CDR3 contains 18 residues. CDR1 and CDR2 (germline): SGHTA, FQGTGA. V lost 1 base to trimming and J lost 6 bases; unmatched junction nucleotides: 13. The CDR3 loop reads CASSLKGRGTGVSDTQYF. Written as DNA, the CDR3 is TGTGCCAGCAGCTTAAAGGGTCGCGGGACAGGGGTTTCGGATACGCAGTATTTT.

This clonotype was observed a handful of times. This chain links TRBV10-2 with TRBJ2-7, with 14 positions matching TRBD2. The CDR3 consists of 16 residues. In germline, CDR1 is WSHSY, CDR2 SAAADI. V lost 3 bases to trimming and J lost 5 bases; unmatched junction nucleotides: 6. The CDR3 protein is CASSENPGLAGDEQYF. The CDR3 DNA sequence: TGCGCCAGCAGTGAAAATCCGGGACTAGCGGGGGACGAGCAGTACTTC.

The chain uses TRBV11-2 and TRBJ1-4; 7 bases fit TRBD1. Looked up from germline, CDR1 is SGHAT and CDR2 is FQNNGV. The CDR3 consists of 16 residues. The trim removed 4 bases at V and 0 bases at J, leaving 5 bases unmatched. The CDR3: CASSSNTGATNEKLFF. DNA for the CDR3: TGTGCCAGCAGCTCAAACACAGGGGCAACTAATGAAAAACTGTTTTTT. The full variable domain, in which reference TRBV11-2 and TRBJ1-4 provide the parts outside the CDR3, is EAGVAQSPRYKIIEKRQSVAFWCNPISGHATLYWYQQILGQGPKLLIQFQNNGVVDDSQLPKDRFSAERLKGVDSTLKIQPAKLEDSAVYLCASSSNTGATNEKLFFGSGTQLSVL.

The chain uses TRBV27 and TRBJ1-1; 9 nucleotides line up with TRBD1. The germline V gene encodes CDR1 MNHEY and CDR2 SMNVEV (reference sequence). The CDR3 runs 16 residues. Trimming removed 3 bases from V and 2 bases from J; junction bases left unmatched: 7. The CDR3 spells CASSFRDRVSNTEAFF. CDR3 DNA: TGTGCCAGCAGTTTCCGGGACAGGGTGTCTAACACTGAAGCTTTCTTT.

The chain couples TRBV20-1 to TRBJ2-3; TRBD2 agrees at 13 bases. Trimming at V came to 2 bases and at J to 0 bases, leaving 5 bases not matched to a gene. CDR3 length equals 17 residues. Germline assignment: CDR1 DFQATT and CDR2 SNEGSKA (reference sequence). The CDR3 DNA sequence: TGCAGTGCTAGAAAAGGGACTAGCGGGGTGAGCACAGATACGCAGTATTTT. The encoded protein is CSARKGTSGVSTDTQYF.

DNA of the CDR3: TGTGCCATCAGTGAAGGGCCCGAGCGCCTCCACTTT. It codes for CAISEGPERLHF. The chain combines TRBV10-3 with TRBJ1-6; unclear D gene. Germline assignment: CDR1 ENHRY and CDR2 SYGVKD. This CDR3 spans 12 amino acids. The V end was cut by 3 bases, the J end by 15 bases, with 12 bases between.

This clonotype occurred a few times. The CDR3 coding sequence is TGTGCCAGCAGCTTAGGCAGCGGGGGGAGCACAGATACGCAGTATTTT. Its protein product is CASSLGSGGSTDTQYF. This chain uses TRBV7-9 with TRBJ2-3; TRBD2 matches 9 bases. This CDR3 region has 16 residues. CDR1 SEHNR and CDR2 FQNEAQ come from the germline V gene (reference sequence). The J segment lost 0 bases and the V segment lost 1 base, leaving 2 bases of the junction unmatched.

CDR3 residues: CASSLEQGAIYGYTF. The CDR3 coding sequence is TGTGCCAGCAGCTTAGAACAGGGGGCGATTTATGGCTACACCTTC. The V call is TRBV7-6, the J call TRBJ1-2, with 9 bases lining up with TRBD1. The J segment lost 5 bases and the V segment lost 1 base, leaving 5 bases of the junction unmatched. The CDR3 is 15 residues long. The germline CDR1 and CDR2 sequences are SGHVS and FNYEAQ.

This clonotype was recorded many times. The chain combines TRBV5-1 with TRBJ1-1; TRBD1 is a possible D gene (6 bases). This CDR3 region has 15 residues. The germline CDR1 and CDR2 sequences are SGHRS and YFSETQ. Trimming removed 0 bases from V and 3 bases from J, with 12 bases in between. In DNA, the CDR3 is TGCGCCAGCAGCTTGGGTGGGGGCTGGGACACTGAAGCTTTCTTT. It specifies CASSLGGGWDTEAFF.

This clonotype has ten or more counts. The chain uses TRBV20-1 and TRBJ1-1; weak D call: TRBD1 (6 bases). The CDR3 loop spans 11 amino acids. The ends were cut back, 1 base at V and 7 bases at J, with 7 bases in the middle. Germline V gene lookup returns CDR1 DFQATT and CDR2 SNEGSKA (reference sequence). CDR3 in DNA: TGCAGTGCTAGAGGGGACAATGAAGCTTTCTTT. Translated: CSARGDNEAFF.

In its sample, this clonotype was seen many times. DNA of the CDR3: TGTGCCAGCAGCTTAGCTCGGGGACGGCTGAACACTGAAGCTTTCTTT. As protein: CASSLARGRLNTEAFF. The rearrangement joins TRBV7-9 to TRBJ1-1, with D possibly matching TRBD1 (5 bases). Between the trimmed V and J ends, which lost 0 bases and 0 bases, there was a span of 11 bases. The CDR3 spans 16 residues. Germline loops: CDR1 SEHNR, CDR2 FQNEAQ (reference sequence).

Only a few counts were recorded for this clonotype. The rearrangement uses TRBV29-1 and TRBJ1-2, with 7 bases lining up with TRBD1. Per germline, CDR1 SQVTM and CDR2 ANQGSEA. The CDR3 is made up of 14 amino acids. Unmatched junction bases numbered 8, after V lost 7 bases and J lost 0 bases. CDR3 region: CSADLDRSNYGYTF. CDR3 DNA sequence: TGCAGCGCCGACCTGGACAGGTCTAACTATGGCTACACCTTC. Filled out from reference TRBV29-1 and TRBJ1-2, the complete variable domain reads SAVISQKPSRDICQRGTSLTIQCQVDSQVTMMFWYRQQPGQSLTLIATANQGSEATYESGFVIDKFPISRPNLTFSTLTVSNMSPEDSSIYLCSADLDRSNYGYTFGSGTRLTVV.

This clonotype was seen only a few times. This chain uses TRBV20-1 with TRBJ1-2; no definite D call. The germline V gene has CDR1 DFQATT and CDR2 SNEGSKA (reference sequence). V lost 3 bases and J 3 bases, leaving 17 bases between the germline ends. CDR3 size: 15 residues. Written as DNA, the CDR3 is TGCAGTGCTAGCGGGAGGAGCACCCAGGACTATGGCTACACCTTC. It encodes CSASGRSTQDYGYTF.

The chain recombines TRBV14 with TRBJ2-2; 8 bases are shared with TRBD1. The CDR3 runs to 15 residues. The V gene's germline CDR1 is SGHDN and CDR2 FVKESK. V was pared by 1 base and J by 6 bases, with 4 bases of the junction left unmatched. The CDR3, as DNA: TGTGCCAGCAGCCAAGGACAGGGGTTCCCCGGGGAGCTGTTTTTT. It is translated as CASSQGQGFPGELFF.

This clonotype was detected a few times. The genes are TRBV12-3 or TRBV12-4 and TRBJ2-2, with 10 nucleotides matching TRBD1. The CDR3 extends over 16 amino acids. After removal of 3 bases from V and 5 bases from J, the junction contained 6 bases not matched to a gene. The CDR3 sequence is CASSFSTGGATGELFF. Written as DNA, the CDR3 is TGTGCCAGCAGTTTTTCGACAGGGGGCGCGACCGGGGAGCTGTTTTTT.

V is TRBV5-5 and J is TRBJ2-5; 11 nucleotides line up with TRBD2. Unmatched junction bases numbered 7, after V lost 5 bases and J lost 1 base. The CDR3 is 16 residues long. CDR1 is SGHKS, CDR2 YYEKEE, per germline (reference sequence). The DNA for the CDR3 is TGTGCCAGCAGGCTGCGACTAGCGGGGTTCCAAGAGACCCAGTACTTC. Translation gives CASRLRLAGFQETQYF.

This clonotype appeared a few times. CDR3 region: CSAPRPGRTGELFF. In DNA, the CDR3 is TGCAGTGCTCCCAGGCCAGGGAGGACCGGGGAGCTGTTTTTT. The genes are TRBV20-1 and TRBJ2-2, with D possibly matching TRBD2 (6 bases). Germline-derived CDR1 and CDR2 are DFQATT and SNEGSKA (reference sequence). This CDR3 contains 14 residues. Trimming pared 5 bases from V and 5 bases from J, leaving 15 bases between.

The chain has TRBV12-3 or TRBV12-4 and TRBJ2-1; 11 bases map to TRBD2. V gave up 7 bases and J gave up 7 bases; unmatched junction bases: 9. This CDR3 region has 15 residues. The CDR3 protein is CASTRLAGSGNEQFF. CDR3 nucleotide sequence: TGTGCCAGCACAAGACTAGCGGGGTCGGGAAATGAGCAGTTCTTC.